This is a list of T cell receptor beta chains from one sample in a study of T-cell reconstitution after alpha-beta-depleted transplantation in children. From the PCR reads, TCRdb called clonotypes with MiXCR, one entry per CDR3 protein. The sample records 150,000 to 200,000 distinct CDR3 sequences, about 6.8% being singletons. The specimen was PBMCs from the stem cell graft donor, collected from the stem cell graft. The receptor source for this set is a human donor who donated a stem cell graft to a child with Wiskott-Aldrich syndrome. Both conserved end residues are part of each CDR3. Each record gives: D gene, clone size, J gene, V gene, CDR3 DNA, CDR3 protein. D genes are given only for firm matches. Where a row states a size, it is once, few, many or the class of an expanded clone; other rows omit it.

TRBD1 - TRBJ1-3 TRBV12-3/TRBV12-4 TGTGCCATGGACAGGTCCTCTGGAAACACCATATATTTT CAMDRSSGNTIYF
- - TRBJ2-7 TRBV5-1 TGCGCCAGCAGTAGGGACTCGATGGGACTTTACGAGCAGTACTTC CASSRDSMGLYEQYF
- many TRBJ2-6 TRBV20-1 TGCAGTGCTAGAGATCGGCGGGGAGGAACGAGCTCTGGGGCCAACGTCCTGACTTTC CSARDRRGGTSSGANVLTF
TRBD2 many TRBJ2-7 TRBV12-3/TRBV12-4 TGTGCCAGCGCCCGAGAGGGACTAGCCTACGAGCAGTACTTC CASAREGLAYEQYF
- - TRBJ2-3 TRBV18 TGTGCCAGCTCACGGACCCCGGACGATACGCAGTATTTT CASSRTPDDTQYF
TRBD1 - TRBJ2-5 TRBV7-7 TGTGCCAGCAGCTCAAAGATTAGGGGGCCCCAGTACTTC CASSSKIRGPQYF
- many TRBJ1-5 TRBV12-3/TRBV12-4 TGTGCCAGCAGTTTAGGGGGGCGCGATCAGCCCCAGCATTTT CASSLGGRDQPQHF
TRBD2 many TRBJ2-1 TRBV18 TGTGCCAGCTCTCCGGGACTAGCGGGAGGTTTTCCAAACAATGAGCAGTTCTTC CASSPGLAGGFPNNEQFF
- many TRBJ1-2 TRBV5-6 TGTGCCAGCAGCTTGTTTCGAGAAGGCTACACCTTC CASSLFREGYTF
- - TRBJ1-5 TRBV6-1 TGTGCCAGCAGTGAGGCCCTGGCGTCCAATCAGCCCCAGCATTTT CASSEALASNQPQHF
- many TRBJ1-2 TRBV24-1 TGTGCCACCAGCGACAGAACCTATGGCTACACCTTC CATSDRTYGYTF
- many TRBJ2-7 TRBV15 TGTGCCACCAGCAGAGATCTGGGGAGCTCCTACGAGCAGTACTTC CATSRDLGSSYEQYF
- few TRBJ1-1 TRBV2 TGTGCCAGCAGTCCTTACGGCACTGAAGCTTTCTTT CASSPYGTEAFF
- few TRBJ2-6 TRBV2 TGTGCCAGCAGTCCCGATTATGGATGGTCTGGGGCCAACGTCCTGACTTTC CASSPDYGWSGANVLTF
- many TRBJ2-7 TRBV10-1 TGCGCCAGCAGCCGCGGTTCCTCCTACGAGCAGTACTTC CASSRGSSYEQYF
- many TRBJ1-1 TRBV27 TGTGCCAGCAGTTTGCTCGGGACGGCGAACACTGAAGCTTTCTTT CASSLLGTANTEAFF
TRBD2 many TRBJ2-3 TRBV20-1 TGCAGTGCTATTCTAGCGGGGGCCGGGAGAGGTACGCAGTATTTT CSAILAGAGRGTQYF
- many TRBJ1-6 TRBV3-1 TGTGCCAGCTCCGCCAGGTGGCAGGGGAATTCACCCCTCCACTTT CASSARWQGNSPLHF
- - TRBJ2-7 TRBV3-1 TGTGCCAGCAGTCGAACACAGAGTTTCTACGAGCAGTACTTC CASSRTQSFYEQYF
- many TRBJ1-1 TRBV15 TGTGCCACCAGCAGAGAATTAAAGATGAACACTGAAGCTTTCTTT CATSRELKMNTEAFF
TRBD2 few TRBJ2-7 TRBV4-1 TGCGCCAGCAGCCAAGAAAAGGGTATCGGGGGGGCATCCTACGAGCAGTACTTC CASSQEKGIGGASYEQYF
- once TRBJ2-7 TRBV2 TGTGCCAGCCTATCGACAGGCTACGAGCAGTACTTC CASLSTGYEQYF